This passage covers 30 T cell receptor beta chains from one sample sequenced in a study of regulatory T cells in long-lasting Graves disease. As for time point: newly diagnosed GD, antithyroid drugs for less than 3 months. RNA extracted from PBMCs served as the sequencing template. In building TCR beta libraries, iRepertoire HTBI primers were used together with Arm-PCR of CDR3 regions. TCRdb fed the multiplex PCR reads into MiXCR, producing one record per CDR3 protein. The repertoire holds roughly 560,000 distinct CDR3 sequences, with about 16% as singletons. The sample was also reused in another study, on T cells in Graves' hyperthyroidism and ophthalmopathy.

Sequences were derived from peripheral blood mononuclear cells (PBMCs), sampled at new diagnosis, from a patient treated with antithyroid drugs. Receptors originate from a woman aged 35 to 60 with Graves disease.

For this clonotype: This sequence may be a read error, since a much larger clone differs from it by one base. The V gene is TRBV6-2 or TRBV6-3, the J gene TRBJ2-1; TRBD2 aligns across 8 bases. This CDR3 contains 17 residues. Germline V gene lookup returns CDR1 MNHEY and CDR2 SVGEGT. CDR3: CVSSPQRGGYSYNEQFF. The CDR3 DNA follows: TGTGTCAGCAGTCCCCAGCGCGGGGGGTACTCCTACAATGAGCAGTTCTTC.

This clonotype was observed a handful of times. The rearrangement links TRBV19 to TRBJ2-3; no firm D call. Trimming left V 7 bases short and J 2 bases short, with 10 bases between. This CDR3 spans 13 amino acids. Germline CDR1 and CDR2: LNHDA and SQIVND (reference sequence). The CDR3 DNA sequence: TGTGCCAGTAATGGCAGCCCCACAGATACGCAGTATTTT. Its protein is CASNGSPTDTQYF.

The table lists this clonotype with many counts. The chain joins TRBV5-5 to TRBJ1-5, with D uncertain. There are 15 residues in the CDR3. V lost 0 bases and J lost 6, with 13 bases in between. CDR1 SGHKS and CDR2 YYEKEE come from the germline V gene (reference sequence). CDR3 loop: CASSLGQEWGQPQHF. CDR3 DNA sequence: TGTGCCAGCAGCTTGGGGCAGGAGTGGGGTCAGCCCCAGCATTTT.

This clonotype has just a few counts. The rearrangement joins TRBV20-1 to TRBJ1-2; maybe TRBD1 (5 bases). The CDR3 length is 13 residues. Germline loops: CDR1 DFQATT, CDR2 SNEGSKA (reference sequence). Deletions cut 6 bases from V and 2 bases from J, with 13 bases between. For the CDR3, the DNA is TGCAGTGCAAAGTACGAGGGGAACTATGGCTACACCTTC. Translating gives CSAKYEGNYGYTF.

This clonotype was detected many times. The chain employs TRBV28 and TRBJ2-4, with a possible D match to TRBD2 (5 bases). The CDR3 totals 11 residues. Germline values: CDR1 MDHEN, CDR2 SYDVKM. Trimming took 7 bases from V and 10 from J, leaving 11 bases between them. This chain's CDR3 is CASTTTGIQYF. The CDR3 bases are TGTGCCAGCACCACTACGGGGATTCAGTACTTC.

The J gene is TRBJ2-3, the V gene TRBV5-1, with D perhaps matching TRBD2 (7 bases). Germline V lookup: CDR1 SGHRS, CDR2 YFSETQ. The CDR3 spans 14 residues. V lost 7 bases to trimming and J lost 2 bases, with 14 bases between them. The CDR3 sequence: CASRTGTNTDTQYF. CDR3 DNA sequence: TGCGCCAGCCGTACAGGGACTAACACAGATACGCAGTATTTT.

This clonotype showed up just a few times. The rearrangement joins TRBV12-3 or TRBV12-4 to TRBJ1-4, with TRBD1 as a possible D gene (5 bases). The CDR3 length is 13 residues. Between the trimmed V and J ends, which lost 4 bases and 4 bases, there was a span of 7 bases. CDR3 in DNA: TGTGCCAGCAGTTGGGGGGATAATGAAAAACTGTTTTTT. It codes for CASSWGDNEKLFF.

The CDR3 DNA reads TGTGCCAGTAGTGTAACGGGGGGTGCGGGCACTGAAGCTTTCTTT. Translation: CASSVTGGAGTEAFF. V is TRBV19 and J is TRBJ1-1, with TRBD1 as a possible D gene (5 bases). The V gene's germline CDR1 is LNHDA and CDR2 SQIVND (reference sequence). With 5 bases removed from V and 4 bases from J, the gap between germline ends came to 17 bases. The CDR3 is made up of 15 amino acids.

There are many counts of this clonotype. This rearrangement joins TRBV6-5 to TRBJ1-1, with D possibly being TRBD1 (5 bases). There are 16 residues in the CDR3. From germline, CDR1 is MNHEY and CDR2 SVGAGI. V was pared by 0 bases and J by 5 bases, with 16 bases between. The CDR3 loop reads CASSYSGPKVETEAFF. CDR3 nucleotide sequence: TGTGCCAGCAGTTACTCGGGGCCGAAAGTGGAGACTGAAGCTTTCTTT.

This clonotype was seen ten or more times. V is TRBV2 and J is TRBJ1-2; a possible D gene is TRBD1 (5 bases). CDR1 and CDR2 (germline): SNHLY, FYNNEI. The CDR3 has 16 residues. V dropped 3 bases and J dropped 2 bases, with 16 bases sitting between them. The CDR3 DNA reads TGTGCCAGCAGTGATGTGGGACTCAACGAGAACTATGGCTACACCTTC. Translation gives CASSDVGLNENYGYTF. Combining the CDR3 with reference TRBV2 and TRBJ1-2 gives the whole variable domain EPEVTQTPSHQVTQMGQEVILRCVPISNHLYFYWYRQILGQKVEFLVSFYNNEISEKSEIFDDQFSVERPDGSNFTLKIRSTKLEDSAMYFCASSDVGLNENYGYTFGSGTRLTVV.

V usage is TRBV19 and J usage is TRBJ2-3; 7 bases are shared with TRBD2. The CDR3 contains 10 residues. Germline loops: CDR1 LNHDA, CDR2 SQIVND (reference sequence). V trimming: 8 bases; J trimming: 14 bases; junction bases outside the gene matches: 7. CDR3 sequence: CASRGEQMYF. CDR3 DNA sequence: TGTGCCAGTCGGGGGGAACAGATGTATTTT.

The rearrangement uses TRBV10-3 and TRBJ1-3; D uncertain. Germline CDR1 is ENHRY and CDR2 is SYGVKD. V dropped 4 bases and J dropped 4 bases, with 5 bases sitting between them. CDR3 length: 12 amino acids. CDR3 bases: TGTGCCATCAGTGGGGAGGGAAACACCATATATTTT. Translation gives CAISGEGNTIYF.

The CDR3 nucleotides read TGCGCCAGCAGCCAAGTGGGCCTAAAAGACGGATACAATGAGCAGTACTTC. It encodes CASSQVGLKDGYNEQYF. V usage is TRBV4-1 and J usage is TRBJ2-7; D unclear. Trimming cost V 1 base and J 7 bases, with 23 bases left between them. The germline V gene encodes CDR1 MGHRA and CDR2 YSYEKL. This CDR3 is 17 amino acids long.

This chain links TRBV4-1 with TRBJ1-2; perhaps TRBD1 as D (5 bases). The V end lost 0 bases, the J end lost 0 bases, and 14 bases lay between the germline ends. Per germline, CDR1 MGHRA and CDR2 YSYEKL. The CDR3 contains 17 residues. The CDR3 is CASSQEGDGGPNYGYTF. As DNA, the CDR3 is TGCGCCAGCAGCCAAGAAGGGGACGGGGGACCTAACTATGGCTACACCTTC.

CDR3 loop: CASSHGAYTGELFF. The CDR3 region has the DNA TGTGCCAGCAGCCACGGAGCGTACACCGGGGAGCTGTTTTTT. The chain uses TRBV14 and TRBJ2-2; D gene ambiguous. Per the germline V gene, CDR1 is SGHDN and CDR2 is FVKESK. The germline V and J ends were trimmed by 3 bases and 3 bases, with 8 bases remaining between them. The CDR3 runs to 14 residues.

The gene calls are TRBV27 and TRBJ2-5; 9 bases are shared with TRBD1. Losses at the gene ends were 5 bases for V and 7 bases for J; bases not matched to a gene: 11. This CDR3 region has 15 residues. Germline assignment: CDR1 MNHEY and CDR2 SMNVEV (reference sequence). The CDR3 loop reads CASSAGTGGPWTQYF. The CDR3 region has the DNA TGTGCCAGCAGTGCAGGAACAGGGGGCCCATGGACCCAGTACTTC.

The J gene is TRBJ1-5, the V gene TRBV19, with unresolved D. V shed 1 base and J shed 11 bases, with 12 bases lying between them. Germline CDR1 reads LNHDA; CDR2 reads SQIVND (reference sequence). This CDR3 has 13 residues. CDR3 sequence reads: CASSIGENVAQHF. As DNA, the CDR3 is TGTGCCAGTAGTATAGGGGAAAATGTAGCCCAGCATTTT.

This clonotype turned up a few times. This rearrangement joins TRBV29-1 to TRBJ1-2; the D gene is possibly TRBD1 (5 bases). Trimming took off 7 bases at V and 3 bases at J, with 15 bases between the two ends. The CDR3 length is 13 residues. Germline values: CDR1 SQVTM, CDR2 ANQGSEA. The CDR3 region has the DNA TGCAGCGCCGGGACTGGACACGACTATGGCTACACCTTC. This encodes CSAGTGHDYGYTF.

This chain joins TRBV20-1 and TRBJ2-3; a weak D match, TRBD1 (6 bases). In germline, CDR1 is DFQATT, CDR2 SNEGSKA (reference sequence). The V end lost 3 bases, the J end lost 1 base, and 11 bases lay between the germline ends. The CDR3 extends over 14 amino acids. The CDR3 nucleotides are TGCAGTGCTAGCGCCAGGGGAGGCACAGATACGCAGTATTTT. The encoded protein is CSASARGGTDTQYF.

The V call is TRBV19, the J call TRBJ1-5, with TRBD1 identical over 10 bases. The CDR3 consists of 15 residues. Trimming at V came to 6 bases and at J to 6 bases, leaving 8 bases not matched to a gene. Germline values: CDR1 LNHDA, CDR2 SQIVND (reference sequence). The CDR3, as DNA: TGTGCCAGTAGCCCGGGACAGGGGATGAGTCAGCCCCAGCATTTT. Translation: CASSPGQGMSQPQHF. The full variable domain, in which reference TRBV19 and TRBJ1-5 provide the parts outside the CDR3, is DGGITQSPKYLFRKEGQNVTLSCEQNLNHDAMYWYRQDPGQGLRLIYYSQIVNDFQKGDIAEGYSVSREKKESFPLTVTSAQKNPTAFYLCASSPGQGMSQPQHFGDGTRLSIL.

The sample holds many counts of this clonotype. This chain links TRBV20-1 with TRBJ2-7; possibly TRBD1 for D (5 bases). This CDR3 region has 13 residues. Germline lookup yields CDR1 DFQATT and CDR2 SNEGSKA (reference sequence). V dropped 5 bases and J dropped 5 bases, with 16 bases sitting between them. The CDR3 here is CSAGRGILNEQYF. CDR3 in DNA: TGCAGTGCTGGAAGGGGAATCCTAAACGAGCAGTACTTC.

This clonotype was recorded many times. The chain uses TRBV9 and TRBJ2-3; no firm D call. Germline lookup yields CDR1 SGDLS and CDR2 YYNGEE. The CDR3 has 16 residues. V lost 0 bases and J 3 bases, leaving 14 bases between the germline ends. CDR3 nucleotides: TGTGCCAGCAGCGTAGTAAGTACTTACCGAACAGATACGCAGTATTTT. This codes for CASSVVSTYRTDTQYF.

This clonotype has at least ten counts. The genes are TRBV12-3 or TRBV12-4 and TRBJ1-2, with D perhaps TRBD1 (5 bases). With 5 bases removed from V and 4 bases from J, the gap between germline ends came to 20 bases. This CDR3 region has 16 residues. CDR3 sequence reads: CASSELSDSPAYGYTF. The CDR3 nucleotides read TGTGCCAGCAGTGAACTCAGCGACAGCCCGGCCTATGGCTACACCTTC.

This clonotype was detected many times. The rearrangement uses TRBV28 and TRBJ1-1; a weak D match, TRBD1 (6 bases). The germline gives CDR1 MDHEN, CDR2 SYDVKM. Trimming removed 8 bases from V and 1 base from J, with 17 bases in between. CDR3 size: 15 residues. The CDR3 here is CASPPQGRRNTEAFF. Here the CDR3 DNA reads TGTGCCAGCCCCCCGCAGGGGCGGAGGAACACTGAAGCTTTCTTT.

This clonotype has just a few counts. J is TRBJ1-2 and V is TRBV6-2 or TRBV6-3; 8 bases map to TRBD1. This CDR3 has 16 amino acids. Germline CDR1 reads MNHEY; CDR2 reads SVGEGT. V dropped 2 bases and J dropped 3; count of bases not matched to a gene: 8. CDR3: CASSYTGGPGDYGYTF. In DNA form, the CDR3 reads TGTGCCAGCAGTTACACAGGGGGTCCAGGGGACTATGGCTACACCTTC.

This clonotype occurred a few times. The V gene is TRBV9, the J gene TRBJ2-1; TRBD2 matches 7 bases. The V segment lost 0 bases and the J segment 3 bases; nucleotides outside the gene matches: 6. Germline CDR1 SGDLS, CDR2 YYNGEE. The length of the CDR3 is 16 residues. The DNA of the CDR3 is TGTGCCAGCAGCGTAGTGGGGGGGGGTGGCTACAATGAGCAGTTCTTC. This sequence encodes CASSVVGGGGYNEQFF.

There are many counts of this clonotype. The rearrangement joins TRBV20-1 to TRBJ2-5; either TRBD1 or TRBD2 may supply D (6 bases each). Germline V gene sequence: CDR1 DFQATT, CDR2 SNEGSKA (reference sequence). Trimming removed 3 bases at V and 3 bases at J, with 14 bases between. The CDR3 totals 14 residues. CDR3: CSASPGGPKETQYF. CDR3 sequence (DNA): TGCAGTGCTAGTCCTGGGGGGCCAAAAGAGACCCAGTACTTC.

This clonotype was recorded only once. This sequence may be a read error, since a much larger clone differs from it by one base. This sequence joins TRBV7-9 and TRBJ1-1; TRBD1 is a possible D gene (6 bases). The germline V and J ends were trimmed by 5 bases and 2 bases, with 15 bases remaining between them. The germline V gene encodes CDR1 SEHNR and CDR2 FQNEAQ (reference sequence). CDR3 length: 15 residues. The CDR3 nucleotides read TGTGCCAGCAGCCCTATACAGGGTAGTAACACTGAAGCTTTCTTT. It codes for CASSPIQGSNTEAFF. The full variable domain, in which reference TRBV7-9 and TRBJ1-1 provide the parts outside the CDR3, is DTGVSQNPRHKITKRGQNVTFRCDPISEHNRLYWYRQTLGQGPEFLTYFQNEAQLEKSRLLSDRFSAERPKGSFSTLEIQRTEQGDSAMYLCASSPIQGSNTEAFFGQGTRLTVV.

This clonotype has a handful of counts. A far larger clone differs by one base, so this is likely a read error. The chain has TRBV12-3 or TRBV12-4 and TRBJ1-5; 7 bases are shared with TRBD1. The CDR3 consists of 13 residues. The CDR3 bases are TGTGCCGGCAGCCGTACAGGGGACCAGCCCCAGCATTTT. Its protein product is CAGSRTGDQPQHF.

The sample holds many counts of this clonotype. The chain carries TRBV28 and TRBJ1-3, with TRBD1 identical over 8 bases. The CDR3 contains 15 residues. The trim removed 8 bases at V and 0 bases at J, leaving 6 bases unmatched. Germline V gene lookup returns CDR1 MDHEN and CDR2 SYDVKM. CDR3 coding DNA: TGTGCCAGCCGGACAGGGTTATACTCTGGAAACACCATATATTTT. Its protein is CASRTGLYSGNTIYF.